The clone carrying this TCR beta chain was counted a few times. This entry is derived from a study of blood T cell repertoires in COVID-19. Overall study context: Acute and convalescent COVID-19 samples came from the United States, Italy and Spain. T cells, B-cell-depleted T cells, or PBMCs supplied cDNA or gDNA.

Germline V gene lookup returns CDR1 SGHTA and CDR2 FQGNSA. CDR3 length equals 14 residues. With V trimmed by 5 bases and J by 5 bases, 5 bases remained unmatched. How the authors handled the data: Estimated nucleated cell counts came from reference gene primer amplification. Sequenced by immunoSEQ multiplex PCR; TCRdb stores in-frame clones only, minus some. The V and J calls and clone size come from that table; D and trimming were worked out from the DNA. This sample yields 67,000 or so clones, of which around 85% are seen a single time; roughly 28% belongs to the top ten. This sequence originates from a man in his sixties or seventies with acute or convalescent COVID-19. The specimen sequenced was peripheral blood. The chain carries TRBV7-2 and TRBJ2-5; 10 nucleotides align to TRBD2. CDR3 sequence reads: CASSPSGRWETQYF. CDR3 sequence (DNA): TGTGCCAGCAGCCCTAGCGGGAGATGGGAGACCCAGTACTTC.